This T cell receptor (beta chain) was sequenced in a study of cytomegalovirus exposure and HLA in healthy donors. Broader study findings: Three chains linked to CMV were shown in vitro to be specific for CMV antigens. Sequencing probably produced one cluster of sequence variants that were highly shared.

In the PCR, 60 Vbeta and 13 Jbeta primers were used. TCRdb's copy holds only in-frame clones and misses some; the assay was immunoSEQ multiplex PCR. The sample consists of over 150,000 clones, 80% of them appearing once. For this clone: Its antigen remains unidentified.

CDR1 and CDR2 (germline): SGHNT, YYREEE (reference sequence). V was pared by 2 bases and J by 7 bases, with 24 bases between. The CDR3 is made up of 17 amino acids. The sample consisted of PBMCs. The chain is built from TRBV5-4 and TRBJ2-5; the D gene is possibly TRBD1 (7 bases). The source is a man between 18 and 29 years old in good health and CMV-seropositive. Here the CDR3 DNA reads TGTGCCAGCAGCTTCGGAGGGAAGACAGGGCAGGGGGGGACCCAGTACTTC. Translation: CASSFGGKTGQGGTQYF. Filled out from reference TRBV5-4 and TRBJ2-5, the complete variable domain reads ETGVTQSPTHLIKTRGQQVTLRCSSQSGHNTVSWYQQALGQGPQFIFQYYREEENGRGNFPPRFSGLQFPNYSSELNVNALELDDSALYLCASSFGGKTGQGGTQYFGPGTRLLVL.